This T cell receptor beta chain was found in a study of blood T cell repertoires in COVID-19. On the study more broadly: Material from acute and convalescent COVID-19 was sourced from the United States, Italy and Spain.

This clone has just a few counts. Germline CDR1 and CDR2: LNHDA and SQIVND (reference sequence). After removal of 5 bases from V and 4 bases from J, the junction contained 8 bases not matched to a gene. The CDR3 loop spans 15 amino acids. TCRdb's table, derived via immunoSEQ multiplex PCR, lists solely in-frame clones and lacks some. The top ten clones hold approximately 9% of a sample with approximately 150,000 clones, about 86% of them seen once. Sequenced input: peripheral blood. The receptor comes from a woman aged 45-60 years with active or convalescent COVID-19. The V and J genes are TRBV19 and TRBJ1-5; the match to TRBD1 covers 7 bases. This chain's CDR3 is CASSQGVSNNQPQHF. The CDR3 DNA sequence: TGTGCCAGTAGTCAGGGGGTAAGCAATAATCAGCCCCAGCATTTT. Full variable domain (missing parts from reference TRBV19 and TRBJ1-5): DGGITQSPKYLFRKEGQNVTLSCEQNLNHDAMYWYRQDPGQGLRLIYYSQIVNDFQKGDIAEGYSVSREKKESFPLTVTSAQKNPTAFYLCASSQGVSNNQPQHFGDGTRLSIL.